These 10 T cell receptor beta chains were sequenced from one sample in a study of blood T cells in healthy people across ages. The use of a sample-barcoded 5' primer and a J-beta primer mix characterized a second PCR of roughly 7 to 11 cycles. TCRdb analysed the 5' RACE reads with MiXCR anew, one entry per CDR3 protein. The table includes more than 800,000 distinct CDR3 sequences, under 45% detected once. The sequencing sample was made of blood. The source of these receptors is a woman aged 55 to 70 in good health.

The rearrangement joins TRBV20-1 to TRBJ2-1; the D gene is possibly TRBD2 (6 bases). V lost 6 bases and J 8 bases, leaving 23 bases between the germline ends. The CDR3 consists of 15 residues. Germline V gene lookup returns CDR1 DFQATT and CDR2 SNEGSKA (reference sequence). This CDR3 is CSALTPSASRYEQFF. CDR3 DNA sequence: TGCAGTGCCCTCACCCCTAGCGCCTCTCGGTATGAGCAGTTCTTC.

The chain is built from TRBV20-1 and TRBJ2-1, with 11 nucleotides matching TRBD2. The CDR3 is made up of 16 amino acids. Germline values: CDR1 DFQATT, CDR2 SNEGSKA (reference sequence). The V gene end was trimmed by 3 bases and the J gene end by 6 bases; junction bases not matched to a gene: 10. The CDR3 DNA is TGCAGTGCTAGGGCCGTAGCGGGAGGGCGGGGCAATGAGCAGTTCTTC. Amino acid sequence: CSARAVAGGRGNEQFF.

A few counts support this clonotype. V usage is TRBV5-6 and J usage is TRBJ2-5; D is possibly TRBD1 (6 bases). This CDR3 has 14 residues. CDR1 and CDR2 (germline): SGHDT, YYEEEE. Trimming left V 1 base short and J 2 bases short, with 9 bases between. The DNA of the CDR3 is TGTGCCAGCAGCTTGAGGGACACTCAAGAGACCCAGTACTTC. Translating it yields CASSLRDTQETQYF.

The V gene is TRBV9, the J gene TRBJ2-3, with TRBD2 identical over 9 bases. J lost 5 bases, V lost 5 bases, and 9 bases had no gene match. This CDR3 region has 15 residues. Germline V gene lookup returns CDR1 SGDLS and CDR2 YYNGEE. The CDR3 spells CASSRDGTSLDTQYF. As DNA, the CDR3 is TGTGCCAGCAGTCGTGACGGGACTAGCTTAGATACGCAGTATTTT.

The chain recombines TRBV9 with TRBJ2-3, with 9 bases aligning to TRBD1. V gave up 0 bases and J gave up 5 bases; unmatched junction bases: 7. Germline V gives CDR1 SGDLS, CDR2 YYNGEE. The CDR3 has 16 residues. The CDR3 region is CASSVAVDRGGDTQYF. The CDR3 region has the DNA TGTGCCAGCAGCGTAGCCGTTGACAGGGGGGGAGATACGCAGTATTTT.

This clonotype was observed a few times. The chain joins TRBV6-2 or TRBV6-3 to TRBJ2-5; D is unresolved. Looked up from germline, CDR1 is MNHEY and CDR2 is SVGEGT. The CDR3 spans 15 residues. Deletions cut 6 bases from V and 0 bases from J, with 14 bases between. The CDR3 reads CASSLLRLYQETQYF. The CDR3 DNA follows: TGTGCCAGCAGCCTACTAAGGCTGTACCAAGAGACCCAGTACTTC.

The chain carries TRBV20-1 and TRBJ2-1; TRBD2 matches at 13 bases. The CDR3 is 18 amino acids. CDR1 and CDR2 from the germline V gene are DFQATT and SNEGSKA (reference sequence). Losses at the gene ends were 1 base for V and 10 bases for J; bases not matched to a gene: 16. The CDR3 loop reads CSARVVLAGGPRVREQFF. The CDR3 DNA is TGCAGTGCTAGAGTGGTACTAGCGGGAGGGCCTAGGGTCCGAGAGCAGTTCTTC.

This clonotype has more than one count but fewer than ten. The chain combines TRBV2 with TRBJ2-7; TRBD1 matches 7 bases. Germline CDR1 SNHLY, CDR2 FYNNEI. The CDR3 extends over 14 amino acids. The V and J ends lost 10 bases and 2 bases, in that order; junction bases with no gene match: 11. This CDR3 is CATAPGQPTYEQYF. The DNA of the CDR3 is TGTGCCACCGCCCCGGGACAGCCTACCTACGAGCAGTACTTC.

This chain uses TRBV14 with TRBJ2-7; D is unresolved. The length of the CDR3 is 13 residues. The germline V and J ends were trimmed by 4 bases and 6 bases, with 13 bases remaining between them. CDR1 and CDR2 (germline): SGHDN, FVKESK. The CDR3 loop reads CASSPGPNAEQYF. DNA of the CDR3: TGTGCCAGCAGCCCTGGACCTAACGCCGAGCAGTACTTC. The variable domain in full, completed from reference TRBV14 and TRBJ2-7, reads EAGVTQFPSHSVIEKGQTVTLRCDPISGHDNLYWYRRVMGKEIKFLLHFVKESKQDESGMPNNRFLAERTGGTYSTLKVQPAELEDSGVYFCASSPGPNAEQYFGPGTRLTVT.

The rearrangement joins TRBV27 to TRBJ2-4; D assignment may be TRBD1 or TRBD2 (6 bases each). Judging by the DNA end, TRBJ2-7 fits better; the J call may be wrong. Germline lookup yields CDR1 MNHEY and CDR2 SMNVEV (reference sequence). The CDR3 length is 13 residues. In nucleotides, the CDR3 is TGTGCCACCACTGGAGGGGGATCGTACGAGCAGTACTTC. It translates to CATTGGGSYEQYF.